Below, one T cell receptor beta chain is given with its context. After removal of 8 bases from V and 3 bases from J, the junction contained 4 bases not matched to a gene. The CDR3 is made up of 13 amino acids. In germline, CDR1 is LNHDA, CDR2 SQIVND (reference sequence). Amplification of TCR beta CDR3 regions was performed using RNA transcripts as template. In the first-round RT-PCR of the TCR CDR3, the HTBI primer set was used. A single record per CDR3 protein comes from TCRdb applying MiXCR to the multiplex PCR reads. Found here are a few hundred thousand distinct CDR3 sequences, just over 45% of them singletons; the top ten hold about 8.3%. This record belongs to a study of T cells in Graves' hyperthyroidism and ophthalmopathy.

This rearrangement joins TRBV19 to TRBJ2-7; 10 bases map to TRBD2. The receptor was isolated from a woman younger than 30 with Graves' hyperthyroidism. The sequenced sample was peripheral blood or thyroid tissue (not recorded which). This CDR3 is CASSTSGNYEQYF. CDR3 coding DNA: TGTGCCAGTTCAACTAGCGGGAACTACGAGCAGTACTTC.